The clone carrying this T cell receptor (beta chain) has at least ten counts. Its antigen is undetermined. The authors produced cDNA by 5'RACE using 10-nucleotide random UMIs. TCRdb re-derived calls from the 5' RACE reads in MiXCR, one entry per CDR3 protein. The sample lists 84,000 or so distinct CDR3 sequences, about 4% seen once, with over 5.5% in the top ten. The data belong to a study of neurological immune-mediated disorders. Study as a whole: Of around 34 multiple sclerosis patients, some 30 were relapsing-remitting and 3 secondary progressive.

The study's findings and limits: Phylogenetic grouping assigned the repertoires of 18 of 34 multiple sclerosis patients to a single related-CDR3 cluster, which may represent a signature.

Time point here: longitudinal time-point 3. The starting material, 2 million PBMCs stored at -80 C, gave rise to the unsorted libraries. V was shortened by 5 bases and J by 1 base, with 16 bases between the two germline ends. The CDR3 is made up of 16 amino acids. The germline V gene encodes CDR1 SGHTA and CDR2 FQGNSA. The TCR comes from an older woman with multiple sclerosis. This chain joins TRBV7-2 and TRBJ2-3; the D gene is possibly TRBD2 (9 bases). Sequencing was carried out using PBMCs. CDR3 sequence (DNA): TGTGCCAGCAGCGGACAGGGACTAGCTGGCACAGATACGCAGTATTTT. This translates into CASSGQGLAGTDTQYF.